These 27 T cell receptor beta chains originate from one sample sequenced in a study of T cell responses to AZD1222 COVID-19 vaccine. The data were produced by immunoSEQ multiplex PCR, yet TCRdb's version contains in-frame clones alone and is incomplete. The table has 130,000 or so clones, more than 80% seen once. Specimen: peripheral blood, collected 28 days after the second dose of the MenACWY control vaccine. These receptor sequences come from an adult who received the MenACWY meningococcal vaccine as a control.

The CDR3 sequence: CASSQASGGYNEQFF. The CDR3 region has the DNA TGTGCCAGCAGCCAAGCCAGCGGGGGTTACAATGAGCAGTTCTTC. This chain links TRBV4-2 with TRBJ2-1; 8 bases agree with TRBD2. Germline V gene lookup returns CDR1 LGHNA and CDR2 YNFKEQ. This CDR3 spans 15 amino acids. With 1 base clipped from V and 4 bases from J, the junction kept 3 bases outside the gene matches.

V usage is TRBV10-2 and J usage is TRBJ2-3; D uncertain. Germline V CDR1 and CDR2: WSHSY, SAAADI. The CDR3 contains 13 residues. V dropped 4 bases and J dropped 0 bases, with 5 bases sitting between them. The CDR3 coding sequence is TGCGCCAGCAGTGCATCAAGCACAGATACGCAGTATTTT. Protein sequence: CASSASSTDTQYF.

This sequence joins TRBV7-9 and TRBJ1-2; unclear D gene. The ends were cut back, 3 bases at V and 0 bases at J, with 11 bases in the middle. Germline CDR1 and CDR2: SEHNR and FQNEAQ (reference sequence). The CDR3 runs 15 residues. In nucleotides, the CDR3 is TGTGCCAGCAGCTTTGGCTCGGGCTCTAACTATGGCTACACCTTC. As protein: CASSFGSGSNYGYTF.

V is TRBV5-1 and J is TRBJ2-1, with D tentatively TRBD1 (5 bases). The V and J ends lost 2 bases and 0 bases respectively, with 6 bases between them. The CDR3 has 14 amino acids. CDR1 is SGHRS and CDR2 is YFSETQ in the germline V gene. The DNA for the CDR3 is TGCGCCAGCAGCTTCGACAGCTCCTACAATGAGCAGTTCTTC. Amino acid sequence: CASSFDSSYNEQFF.

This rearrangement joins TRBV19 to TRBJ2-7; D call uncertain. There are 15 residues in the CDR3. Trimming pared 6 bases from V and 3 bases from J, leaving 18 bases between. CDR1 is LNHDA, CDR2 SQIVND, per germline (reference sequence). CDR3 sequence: CASRPPGTGRYEQYF. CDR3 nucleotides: TGTGCCAGTAGGCCCCCAGGCACTGGACGCTACGAGCAGTACTTC.

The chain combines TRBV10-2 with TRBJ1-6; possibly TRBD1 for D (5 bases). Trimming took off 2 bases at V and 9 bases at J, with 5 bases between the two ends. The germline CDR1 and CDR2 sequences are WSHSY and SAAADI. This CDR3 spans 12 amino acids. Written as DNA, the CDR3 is TGCGCCAGCAGTGAGGGGGGTTCACCCCTCCACTTT. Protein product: CASSEGGSPLHF.

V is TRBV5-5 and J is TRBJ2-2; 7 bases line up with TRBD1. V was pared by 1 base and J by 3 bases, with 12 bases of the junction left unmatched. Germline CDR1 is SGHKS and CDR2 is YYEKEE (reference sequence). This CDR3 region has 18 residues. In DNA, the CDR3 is TGTGCCAGCAGCTTGACAGGGGTTCCTAGGAGTTACACCGGGGAGCTGTTTTTT. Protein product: CASSLTGVPRSYTGELFF.

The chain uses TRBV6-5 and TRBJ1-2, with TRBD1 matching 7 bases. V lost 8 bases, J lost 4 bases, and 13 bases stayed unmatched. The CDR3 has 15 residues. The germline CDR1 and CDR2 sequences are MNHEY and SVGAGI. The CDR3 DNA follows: TGTGCCAGCGCAGCCGGGACAGCGGACTTCTATGGCTACACCTTC. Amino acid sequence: CASAAGTADFYGYTF.

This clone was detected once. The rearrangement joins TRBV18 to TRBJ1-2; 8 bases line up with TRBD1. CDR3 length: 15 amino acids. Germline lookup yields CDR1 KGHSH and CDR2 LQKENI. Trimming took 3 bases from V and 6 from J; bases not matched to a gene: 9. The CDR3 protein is CASSPARTGSDGYTF. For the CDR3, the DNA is TGTGCCAGCTCACCCGCCAGGACAGGGTCTGATGGCTACACCTTC.

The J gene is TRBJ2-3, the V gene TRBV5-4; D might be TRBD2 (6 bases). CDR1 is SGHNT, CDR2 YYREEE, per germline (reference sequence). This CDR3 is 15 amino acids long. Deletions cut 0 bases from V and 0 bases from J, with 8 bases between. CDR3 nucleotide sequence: TGTGCCAGCAGCTTGGAACTAGCCAGCACAGATACGCAGTATTTT. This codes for CASSLELASTDTQYF. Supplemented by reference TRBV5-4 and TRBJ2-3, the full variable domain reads ETGVTQSPTHLIKTRGQQVTLRCSSQSGHNTVSWYQQALGQGPQFIFQYYREEENGRGNFPPRFSGLQFPNYSSELNVNALELDDSALYLCASSLELASTDTQYFGPGTRLTVL.

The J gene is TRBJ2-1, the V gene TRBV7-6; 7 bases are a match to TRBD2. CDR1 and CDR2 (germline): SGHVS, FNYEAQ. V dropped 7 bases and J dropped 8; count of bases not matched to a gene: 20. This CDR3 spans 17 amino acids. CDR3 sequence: CASTPRGVGEGRDEQFF. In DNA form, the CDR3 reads TGTGCCAGCACCCCTAGGGGTGTGGGGGAGGGCCGGGATGAGCAGTTCTTC.

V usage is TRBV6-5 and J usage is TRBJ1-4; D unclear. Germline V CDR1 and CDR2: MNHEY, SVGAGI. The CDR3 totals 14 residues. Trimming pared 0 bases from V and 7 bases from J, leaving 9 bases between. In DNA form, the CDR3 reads TGTGCCAGCAGTTACTCGACGGTTGGTGAAAAACTGTTTTTT. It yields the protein CASSYSTVGEKLFF.

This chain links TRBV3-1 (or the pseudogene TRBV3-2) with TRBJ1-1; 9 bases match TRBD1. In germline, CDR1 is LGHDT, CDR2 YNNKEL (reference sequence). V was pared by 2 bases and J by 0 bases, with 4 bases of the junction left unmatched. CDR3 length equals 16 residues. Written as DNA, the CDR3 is TGTGCCAGCAGCCAATCAGGACAGGGGCTGAACACTGAAGCTTTCTTT. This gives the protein CASSQSGQGLNTEAFF.

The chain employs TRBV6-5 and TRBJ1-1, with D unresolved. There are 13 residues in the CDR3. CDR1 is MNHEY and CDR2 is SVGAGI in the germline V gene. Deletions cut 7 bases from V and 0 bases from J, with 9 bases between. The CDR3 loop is CASTIEMNTEAFF. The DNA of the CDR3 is TGTGCCAGCACAATTGAAATGAACACTGAAGCTTTCTTT.

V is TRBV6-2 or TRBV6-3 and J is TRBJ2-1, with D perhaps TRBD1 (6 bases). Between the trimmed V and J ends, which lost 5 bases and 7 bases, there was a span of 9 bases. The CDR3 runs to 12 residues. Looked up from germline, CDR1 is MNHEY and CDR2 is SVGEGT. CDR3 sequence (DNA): TGTGCCAGCAGTATTACAGGGAATGAGCAGTTCTTC. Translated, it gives CASSITGNEQFF.

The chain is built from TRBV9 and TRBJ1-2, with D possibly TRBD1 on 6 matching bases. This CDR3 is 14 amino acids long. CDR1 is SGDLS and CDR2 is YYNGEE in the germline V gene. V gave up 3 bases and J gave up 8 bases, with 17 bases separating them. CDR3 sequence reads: CASSAFGGADGYTF. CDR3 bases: TGTGCCAGCAGCGCCTTCGGGGGGGCAGACGGCTACACCTTC.

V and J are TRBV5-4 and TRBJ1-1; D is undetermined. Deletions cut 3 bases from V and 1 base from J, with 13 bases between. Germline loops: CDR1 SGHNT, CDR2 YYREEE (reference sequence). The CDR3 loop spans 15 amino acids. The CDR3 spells CASSSATSANTEAFF. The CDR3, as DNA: TGTGCCAGCAGCTCCGCCACTTCGGCGAACACTGAAGCTTTCTTT.

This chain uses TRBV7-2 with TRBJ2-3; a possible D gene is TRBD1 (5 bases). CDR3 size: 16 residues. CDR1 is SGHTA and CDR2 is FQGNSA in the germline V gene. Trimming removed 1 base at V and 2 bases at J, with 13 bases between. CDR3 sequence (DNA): TGTGCCAGCAGCTTAGAACCTATGGGGCCCACAGATACGCAGTATTTT. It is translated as CASSLEPMGPTDTQYF.

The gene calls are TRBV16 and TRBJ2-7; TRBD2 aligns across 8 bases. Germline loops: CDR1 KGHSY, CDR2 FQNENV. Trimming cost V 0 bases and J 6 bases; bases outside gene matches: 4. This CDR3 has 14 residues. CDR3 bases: TGTGCCAGCAGCCAATCCGGGGGGGCCTCCGAGCAGTACTTC. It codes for CASSQSGGASEQYF.

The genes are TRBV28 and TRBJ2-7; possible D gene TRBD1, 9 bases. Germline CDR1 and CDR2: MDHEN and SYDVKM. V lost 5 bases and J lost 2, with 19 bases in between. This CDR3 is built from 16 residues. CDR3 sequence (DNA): TGTGCCAGCAGTCCTCGGGGGGGGACAGGGCCCTACGAGCAGTACGTC. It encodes CASSPRGGTGPYEQYV.

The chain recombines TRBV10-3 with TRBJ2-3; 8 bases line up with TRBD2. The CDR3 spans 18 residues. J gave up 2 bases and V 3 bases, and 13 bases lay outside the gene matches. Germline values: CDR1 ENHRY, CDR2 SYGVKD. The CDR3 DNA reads TGTGCCATCAGTGATATGGGTGTTGGGCGGGGGGCCACAGATACGCAGTATTTT. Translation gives CAISDMGVGRGATDTQYF.

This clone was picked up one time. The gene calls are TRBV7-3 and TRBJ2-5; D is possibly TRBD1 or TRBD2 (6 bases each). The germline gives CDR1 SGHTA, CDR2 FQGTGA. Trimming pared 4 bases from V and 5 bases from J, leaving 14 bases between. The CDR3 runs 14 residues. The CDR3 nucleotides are TGTGCCAGCAGCTATGGGGGGCGGAAGGAGACCCAGTACTTC. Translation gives CASSYGGRKETQYF. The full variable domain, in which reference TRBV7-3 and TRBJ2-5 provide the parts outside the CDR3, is GAGVSQTPSNKVTEKGKYVELRCDPISGHTALYWYRQSLGQGPEFLIYFQGTGAADDSGLPNDRFFAVRPEGSVSTLKIQRTERGDSAVYLCASSYGGRKETQYFGPGTRLLVL.

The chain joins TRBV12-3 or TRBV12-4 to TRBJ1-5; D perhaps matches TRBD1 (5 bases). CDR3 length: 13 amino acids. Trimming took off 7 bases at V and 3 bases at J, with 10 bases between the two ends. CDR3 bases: TGTGCCAGCAAGGGACCGTTCAATCAGCCCCAGCATTTT. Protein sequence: CASKGPFNQPQHF.

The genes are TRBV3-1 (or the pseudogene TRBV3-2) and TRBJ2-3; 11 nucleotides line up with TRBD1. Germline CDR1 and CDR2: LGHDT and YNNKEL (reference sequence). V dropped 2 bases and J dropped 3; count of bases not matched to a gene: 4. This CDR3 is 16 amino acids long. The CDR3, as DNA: TGTGCCAGCAGCCAACGGACAGGGGGCGGGACAGATACGCAGTATTTT. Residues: CASSQRTGGGTDTQYF.

CDR3 sequence reads: CARGGAGSISYEQYV. The CDR3 DNA is TGTGCCAGGGGAGGGGCAGGGTCAATCTCCTACGAGCAGTACGTC. The rearrangement links TRBV24-1 to TRBJ2-7; TRBD2 matches 7 bases. Germline values: CDR1 KGHDR, CDR2 SFDVKD. The CDR3 length is 15 residues. The ends lost 11 bases at V and 0 bases at J; junction bases unmatched: 12.

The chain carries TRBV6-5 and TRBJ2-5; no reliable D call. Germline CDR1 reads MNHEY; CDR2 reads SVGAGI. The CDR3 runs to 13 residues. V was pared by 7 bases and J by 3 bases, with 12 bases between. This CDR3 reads CASNRKVEETQYF. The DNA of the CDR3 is TGTGCCAGCAATCGTAAGGTAGAAGAGACCCAGTACTTC.

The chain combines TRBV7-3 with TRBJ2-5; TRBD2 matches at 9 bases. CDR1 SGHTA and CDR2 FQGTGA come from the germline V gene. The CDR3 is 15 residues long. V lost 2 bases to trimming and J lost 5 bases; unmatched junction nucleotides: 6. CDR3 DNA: TGTGCCAGCAGCTTACGCGGGAGGGCCGGGGAGACCCAGTACTTC. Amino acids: CASSLRGRAGETQYF.